One sample yielded the 17 T cell receptor beta chains listed below, sequenced in a study of human T cells and chemical hapten exposure. As for time point: pre-sensitization, week 0. Treatment defined: therapeutic diphenylcyclopropenone sensitization with weekly scalp DPC. TCRdb processed the RACE reads anew with MiXCR; each CDR3 protein has one entry. There are roughly 100,000 distinct CDR3 sequences in the sample; roughly an eighth occur only once, and 1.6% lies in the top ten. The material sequenced was whole blood, taken in connection with sensitization to the hapten diphenylcyclopropenone (DPC). These TCRs come from a woman aged 50 to 60 with alopecia areata. Some clones in this sample may be carry-over from other donors' samples.

A few counts support this clonotype. The chain links TRBV12-3 or TRBV12-4 to TRBJ1-1; tentatively, D is TRBD1 (5 bases). The CDR3 covers 12 residues. The ends were cut back, 7 bases at V and 4 bases at J, with 10 bases in the middle. This CDR3 is CASKGAGTEAFF. DNA for the CDR3: TGTGCCAGCAAAGGGGCAGGCACTGAAGCTTTCTTT.

Of note for this clonotype: One end of the junction is discordant with germline, which a read error may explain. CDR3 residues: CASTPKGLNTGELFF. Written as DNA, the CDR3 is TGCGCCAGCACCCCGAAGGGCCTGAACACCGGGGAACTGTTTTTT. This chain uses TRBV5-1 with TRBJ2-2; tentatively, D is TRBD2 (5 bases). In germline, CDR1 is SGHRS, CDR2 YFSETQ. The CDR3 is 15 amino acids. The full variable domain, completed using reference TRBV5-1 and TRBJ2-2, is KAGVTQTPRYLIKTRGQQVTLSCSPISGHRSVSWYQQTPGQGLQFLFEYFSETQRNKGNFPGRFSGRQFSNSRSEMNVSTLELGDSALYLCASTPKGLNTGELFFGEGSRLTVL.

The chain carries TRBV10-2 and TRBJ1-1; D is unresolved. Germline CDR1 is WSHSY and CDR2 is SAAADI. The CDR3 spans 14 residues. Trimming cost V 2 bases and J 1 base, with 8 bases left between them. CDR3: CASSERLRNTEAFF. CDR3 in DNA: TGCGCCAGCAGTGAGAGACTTCGGAACACTGAAGCTTTCTTT.

This clonotype has only a few counts. The V call is TRBV6-6, the J call TRBJ1-6; 10 nucleotides line up with TRBD1. The CDR3 runs 14 residues. Germline V CDR1 and CDR2: MNHNY, SVGAGI (reference sequence). The V gene end was trimmed by 10 bases and the J gene end by 8 bases; junction bases not matched to a gene: 8. CDR3 sequence reads: CATAVGTGDSPLHF. The CDR3 DNA is TGTGCCACTGCGGTCGGGACAGGGGATTCACCCCTCCACTTT.

This clonotype has more than one count but fewer than ten. This chain uses TRBV6-1 with TRBJ1-5; 7 bases are a match to TRBD1. CDR1 is MNHNS and CDR2 is SASEGT in the germline V gene. The CDR3 length is 16 residues. After removal of 2 bases from V and 7 bases from J, the junction contained 11 bases not matched to a gene. The CDR3: CASSERGRGRMQPQHF. As DNA, the CDR3 is TGTGCCAGCAGTGAAAGGGGAAGGGGGCGCATGCAGCCCCAGCATTTT.

The J gene is TRBJ2-7, the V gene TRBV29-1; 7 bases align to TRBD1. The CDR3 covers 12 residues. Germline V gene lookup returns CDR1 SQVTM and CDR2 ANQGSEA. V was clipped by 6 bases and J by 2 bases; unmatched bases: 4. The CDR3, as DNA: TGCAGCGTCGAGACAGGGACCTACGAGCAGTACTTC. Translating gives CSVETGTYEQYF.

The chain joins TRBV12-5 to TRBJ1-1, with TRBD1 identical over 8 bases. With V trimmed by 4 bases and J by 0 bases, 10 bases remained unmatched. The V gene's germline CDR1 is LGHNT and CDR2 FRNRAP. The CDR3 has 17 amino acids. This chain's CDR3 is CASGSVTGVAMNTEAFF. The CDR3 DNA sequence: TGTGCTAGTGGTTCCGTGACAGGGGTCGCCATGAACACTGAAGCTTTCTTT.

The V call is TRBV29-1, the J call TRBJ2-1, with 9 bases identical to TRBD1. CDR1 and CDR2 from the germline V gene are SQVTM and ANQGSEA. This CDR3 is built from 11 residues. Trimming took 5 bases from V and 10 from J; bases not matched to a gene: 3. CDR3 in DNA: TGCAGCGTTTTAACAGGGGGCGAGCAGTTCTTC. Protein: CSVLTGGEQFF.

The rearrangement uses TRBV11-2 and TRBJ2-3; D gene uncertain. The germline CDR1 and CDR2 sequences are SGHAT and FQNNGV. There are 17 residues in the CDR3. The V end lost 3 bases, the J end lost 4 bases, and 20 bases lay between the germline ends. The CDR3 spells CASSFFCCAPIADTQYF. CDR3 coding DNA: TGTGCCAGCAGCTTCTTTTGTTGCGCCCCAATCGCAGATACGCAGTATTTT.

This rearrangement joins TRBV6-5 to TRBJ1-1, with D unclear. Germline V gives CDR1 MNHEY, CDR2 SVGAGI. This CDR3 comprises 13 residues. Deletions cut 8 bases from V and 2 bases from J, with 12 bases between. Here the CDR3 DNA reads TGTGCCAGCGTCCGCGGCGGAAACACTGAAGCTTTCTTT. Amino acid sequence: CASVRGGNTEAFF.

J is TRBJ1-1 and V is TRBV6-5; weak D call: TRBD1 (6 bases). The CDR3 runs to 15 residues. Germline CDR1 and CDR2: MNHEY and SVGAGI. Trimming stripped 0 bases from V and 0 bases from J, with 8 bases between. CDR3 protein: CASSYSGQMNTEAFF. The DNA for the CDR3 is TGTGCCAGCAGTTACTCCGGACAGATGAACACTGAAGCTTTCTTT.

The rearrangement uses TRBV7-2 and TRBJ2-1; D perhaps matches TRBD1 (5 bases). The CDR3 is 15 amino acids. From germline, CDR1 is SGHTA and CDR2 FQGNSA. V lost 3 bases to trimming and J lost 1 base, with 10 bases between them. CDR3 nucleotides: TGTGCCAGCAGCTTGTCCAGGACATCCTACAATGAGCAGTTCTTC. Translating it yields CASSLSRTSYNEQFF.

This clonotype was observed a handful of times. The rearrangement joins TRBV20-1 to TRBJ1-3; 9 bases agree with TRBD1. Germline CDR1 and CDR2: DFQATT and SNEGSKA (reference sequence). CDR3 length: 12 residues. The trim removed 4 bases at V and 9 bases at J, leaving 4 bases unmatched. The CDR3 nucleotides read TGCAGTGCTAAGGGACAGGGTGGCACCATATATTTT. It is translated as CSAKGQGGTIYF.

CDR3 protein: CASRKDRGVEAFF. CDR3 DNA sequence: TGTGCCAGCAGGAAGGACAGGGGTGTTGAAGCTTTCTTT. The chain has TRBV2 and TRBJ1-1, with 9 bases matching TRBD1. Germline V gene sequence: CDR1 SNHLY, CDR2 FYNNEI. V dropped 6 bases and J dropped 7; count of bases not matched to a gene: 6. The CDR3 sequence is 13 residues long. Supplemented by reference TRBV2 and TRBJ1-1, the full variable domain reads EPEVTQTPSHQVTQMGQEVILRCVPISNHLYFYWYRQILGQKVEFLVSFYNNEISEKSEIFDDQFSVERPDGSNFTLKIRSTKLEDSAMYFCASRKDRGVEAFFGQGTRLTVV.

This clonotype has only a few counts. The genes are TRBV3-1 and TRBJ1-5; D unclear. Germline CDR1 and CDR2: LGHDT and YNNKEL (reference sequence). This CDR3 is built from 12 residues. With 4 bases removed from V and 2 bases from J, the gap between germline ends came to 3 bases. DNA of the CDR3: TGTGCCAGCAGCCTGCGCAATCAGCCCCAGCATTTT. Its protein product is CASSLRNQPQHF.

This clonotype was counted between two and nine times. This rearrangement joins TRBV28 to TRBJ1-2, with D possibly being TRBD1 (5 bases). This CDR3 comprises 12 residues. CDR1 is MDHEN, CDR2 SYDVKM, per germline. The V and J ends lost 8 bases and 4 bases respectively, with 11 bases between them. CDR3 loop: CASAGTVYGYTF. The CDR3 bases are TGTGCCAGCGCAGGGACGGTCTATGGCTACACCTTC.

The chain has TRBV6-2 or TRBV6-3 and TRBJ1-5, with TRBD1 matching 9 bases. Germline V gene data show CDR1 as MNHEY and CDR2 as SVGEGT. The CDR3 contains 16 residues. The junction had 10 bases not matched to a gene; V was cut back by 7 bases and J by 3 bases. In nucleotides, the CDR3 is TGTGCCAGCATTCTATTGGGACAGGGCCTCAATCAGCCCCAGCATTTT. Its protein is CASILLGQGLNQPQHF.